The rows below give T cell receptor beta chains drawn from one sample of a study of early T cells in non-severe SARS-CoV-2 infection. TCRdb redid the calling of the 5' RACE reads with MiXCR, one entry per CDR3 protein. Altogether some 60,000 distinct CDR3 sequences are present, around 8.9% being singletons, with the ten largest covering approximately 18%. The sequencing sample was made of whole blood. The receptors derive from an adult who was a healthcare worker with PCR-confirmed SARS-CoV-2 infection or an uninfected control (not recorded which). The conserved cysteine and the conserved F or W are not part of the CDR3 here. Fields, in order: V gene, D gene, CDR3 length, J gene, CDR3 protein. D genes are given only for firm matches.

V: TRBV5-6
D: .
length: 13
J: TRBJ2-1
CDR3: ASSRISNSYNEQF

V: TRBV6-2/TRBV6-3
D: .
length: 16
J: TRBJ1-1
CDR3: ASSFSQVRPTQDTEAF

V: TRBV28
D: TRBD1
length: 13
J: TRBJ2-7
CDR3: ASSSQTGGAYEQY

V: TRBV29-1
D: .
length: 14
J: TRBJ2-3
CDR3: SVPTGASGSTDTQY

V: TRBV14
D: TRBD2
length: 13
J: TRBJ2-7
CDR3: ASSQRREGKMEQY

V: TRBV20-1
D: TRBD2
length: 15
J: TRBJ2-1
CDR3: SARDSRGTTLYNEQF

V: TRBV6-2/TRBV6-3
D: .
length: 12
J: TRBJ2-5
CDR3: AVNFPGLQETQY

V: TRBV10-3
D: TRBD1
length: 11
J: TRBJ1-1
CDR3: ATIGQGVSEAF

V: TRBV27
D: .
length: 13
J: TRBJ2-4
CDR3: ARKQGPERRNIQY

V: TRBV2
D: .
length: 8
J: TRBJ1-1
CDR3: ASLNTEAF

V: TRBV4-3
D: .
length: 11
J: TRBJ2-7
CDR3: ASSHSTGYEQY

V: TRBV11-2
D: TRBD1
length: 16
J: TRBJ2-3
CDR3: ASSSMGQGRETGPTQY

V: TRBV20-1
D: .
length: 11
J: TRBJ1-4
CDR3: SVELGGGEKLF

V: TRBV11-2
D: .
length: 11
J: TRBJ2-7
CDR3: ASSKDSYYEQY

V: TRBV25-1
D: TRBD2
length: 12
J: TRBJ2-3
CDR3: ASRGGMGTDTQY

V: TRBV3-1
D: .
length: 11
J: TRBJ1-1
CDR3: ASSPSSGVEAF

V: TRBV4-1
D: TRBD2
length: 14
J: TRBJ2-3
CDR3: ASSQTGTVGTSPPD

V: TRBV28
D: TRBD2
length: 11
J: TRBJ2-5
CDR3: ASSLAGKETQY

V: TRBV5-1
D: .
length: 12
J: TRBJ2-5
CDR3: ASSLGGNQETQY

V: TRBV5-1
D: .
length: 14
J: TRBJ2-4
CDR3: ASSHGTLRHEDIQY

V: TRBV5-1
D: TRBD1
length: 14
J: TRBJ2-7
CDR3: ASSSLQGVGAYEQY

V: TRBV30
D: TRBD2
length: 15
J: TRBJ2-1
CDR3: AWSVWGGGSSYNEQF

V: TRBV12-3/TRBV12-4
D: TRBD2
length: 15
J: TRBJ2-5
CDR3: ASSLASGRSLQETQY

V: TRBV7-9
D: .
length: 10
J: TRBJ2-7
CDR3: ASSHREGEQY

V: TRBV20-1
D: .
length: 12
J: TRBJ2-1
CDR3: SARGPFAYNEQF

V: TRBV7-8
D: TRBD2
length: 15
J: TRBJ2-1
CDR3: ASSPLITSGSGNEQF

V: TRBV14
D: TRBD1
length: 15
J: TRBJ2-7
CDR3: ASSRGPTGTGAYEQY

V: TRBV7-9
D: TRBD1
length: 14
J: TRBJ2-7
CDR3: ASSKPRQGSFYEQY

V: TRBV4-2
D: .
length: 16
J: TRBJ2-7
CDR3: ASSDQLSGTLSSYEQY

V: TRBV5-5
D: .
length: 12
J: TRBJ1-5
CDR3: ASSREGDNQPQH

V: TRBV5-4
D: TRBD1
length: 13
J: TRBJ2-3
CDR3: ASSLPGGRGDTQY

V: TRBV4-2
D: .
length: 14
J: TRBJ2-4
CDR3: ASSPLMLTAENIQY

V: TRBV3-1
D: TRBD2
length: 13
J: TRBJ2-1
CDR3: ASRLSSGEGNEQF

V: TRBV7-9
D: TRBD1
length: 15
J: TRBJ1-1
CDR3: ASSQGTGGVMNTEAF

V: TRBV19
D: .
length: 14
J: TRBJ2-6
CDR3: VSSMATVSGANVLT

V: TRBV6-6
D: TRBD2
length: 14
J: TRBJ2-4
CDR3: ASSYPLAGGKNIQY

V: TRBV7-6
D: TRBD1
length: 16
J: TRBJ2-3
CDR3: ASSFSTRDRENPDTQY

V: TRBV12-3/TRBV12-4
D: TRBD1
length: 15
J: TRBJ2-7
CDR3: ASSFALRDRGRLEQY

V: TRBV6-1
D: TRBD1
length: 16
J: TRBJ1-1
CDR3: ASSGLGQARPMNTEAF

V: TRBV14
D: .
length: 15
J: TRBJ2-1
CDR3: ASSQELGGSWYNEQF

V: TRBV7-9
D: TRBD2
length: 15
J: TRBJ2-1
CDR3: ASLQFSSGSSYNEQF

V: TRBV2
D: .
length: 14
J: TRBJ2-7
CDR3: ASSEALSDSSYEQY

V: TRBV7-2
D: TRBD2
length: 13
J: TRBJ2-5
CDR3: ASSLAGGPRETQY

V: TRBV5-1
D: TRBD2
length: 14
J: TRBJ2-3
CDR3: ASSLGLAGATDTQY

V: TRBV4-1
D: .
length: 12
J: TRBJ1-2
CDR3: ASSQEARGDGYT

V: TRBV12-5
D: .
length: 12
J: TRBJ2-5
CDR3: ASGTGRIQETQY

V: TRBV20-1
D: .
length: 13
J: TRBJ2-2
CDR3: SASQGGVGTGELF

V: TRBV2
D: .
length: 12
J: TRBJ2-7
CDR3: ASSRDRLTYEQY

V: TRBV6-5
D: .
length: 14
J: TRBJ2-5
CDR3: ASSSYYGGSQETQY

V: TRBV7-2
D: TRBD1
length: 15
J: TRBJ2-2
CDR3: ASSVGSWDSNTGELF

V: TRBV28
D: TRBD1
length: 14
J: TRBJ2-7
CDR3: ASSSPRTGDSYEQY

V: TRBV7-8
D: .
length: 13
J: TRBJ1-3
CDR3: ASSLYLGPGHTIY

V: TRBV18
D: .
length: 15
J: TRBJ2-7
CDR3: ASSPKERRRLVYEQY

V: TRBV5-1
D: .
length: 14
J: TRBJ2-3
CDR3: ASSLAGAGRTDTQY